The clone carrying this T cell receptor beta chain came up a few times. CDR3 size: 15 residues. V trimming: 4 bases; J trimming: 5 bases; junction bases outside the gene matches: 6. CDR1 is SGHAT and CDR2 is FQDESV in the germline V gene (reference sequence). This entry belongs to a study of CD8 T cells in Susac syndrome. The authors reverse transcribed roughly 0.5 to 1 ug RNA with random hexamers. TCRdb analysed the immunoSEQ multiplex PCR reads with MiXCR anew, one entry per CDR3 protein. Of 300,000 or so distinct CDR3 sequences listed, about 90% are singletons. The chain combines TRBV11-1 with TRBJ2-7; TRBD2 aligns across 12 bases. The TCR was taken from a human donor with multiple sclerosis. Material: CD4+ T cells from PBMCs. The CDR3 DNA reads TGTGCCAGCAGCTACGGACTAGCGGGGCCTCACGAGCAGTACTTC. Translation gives CASSYGLAGPHEQYF.